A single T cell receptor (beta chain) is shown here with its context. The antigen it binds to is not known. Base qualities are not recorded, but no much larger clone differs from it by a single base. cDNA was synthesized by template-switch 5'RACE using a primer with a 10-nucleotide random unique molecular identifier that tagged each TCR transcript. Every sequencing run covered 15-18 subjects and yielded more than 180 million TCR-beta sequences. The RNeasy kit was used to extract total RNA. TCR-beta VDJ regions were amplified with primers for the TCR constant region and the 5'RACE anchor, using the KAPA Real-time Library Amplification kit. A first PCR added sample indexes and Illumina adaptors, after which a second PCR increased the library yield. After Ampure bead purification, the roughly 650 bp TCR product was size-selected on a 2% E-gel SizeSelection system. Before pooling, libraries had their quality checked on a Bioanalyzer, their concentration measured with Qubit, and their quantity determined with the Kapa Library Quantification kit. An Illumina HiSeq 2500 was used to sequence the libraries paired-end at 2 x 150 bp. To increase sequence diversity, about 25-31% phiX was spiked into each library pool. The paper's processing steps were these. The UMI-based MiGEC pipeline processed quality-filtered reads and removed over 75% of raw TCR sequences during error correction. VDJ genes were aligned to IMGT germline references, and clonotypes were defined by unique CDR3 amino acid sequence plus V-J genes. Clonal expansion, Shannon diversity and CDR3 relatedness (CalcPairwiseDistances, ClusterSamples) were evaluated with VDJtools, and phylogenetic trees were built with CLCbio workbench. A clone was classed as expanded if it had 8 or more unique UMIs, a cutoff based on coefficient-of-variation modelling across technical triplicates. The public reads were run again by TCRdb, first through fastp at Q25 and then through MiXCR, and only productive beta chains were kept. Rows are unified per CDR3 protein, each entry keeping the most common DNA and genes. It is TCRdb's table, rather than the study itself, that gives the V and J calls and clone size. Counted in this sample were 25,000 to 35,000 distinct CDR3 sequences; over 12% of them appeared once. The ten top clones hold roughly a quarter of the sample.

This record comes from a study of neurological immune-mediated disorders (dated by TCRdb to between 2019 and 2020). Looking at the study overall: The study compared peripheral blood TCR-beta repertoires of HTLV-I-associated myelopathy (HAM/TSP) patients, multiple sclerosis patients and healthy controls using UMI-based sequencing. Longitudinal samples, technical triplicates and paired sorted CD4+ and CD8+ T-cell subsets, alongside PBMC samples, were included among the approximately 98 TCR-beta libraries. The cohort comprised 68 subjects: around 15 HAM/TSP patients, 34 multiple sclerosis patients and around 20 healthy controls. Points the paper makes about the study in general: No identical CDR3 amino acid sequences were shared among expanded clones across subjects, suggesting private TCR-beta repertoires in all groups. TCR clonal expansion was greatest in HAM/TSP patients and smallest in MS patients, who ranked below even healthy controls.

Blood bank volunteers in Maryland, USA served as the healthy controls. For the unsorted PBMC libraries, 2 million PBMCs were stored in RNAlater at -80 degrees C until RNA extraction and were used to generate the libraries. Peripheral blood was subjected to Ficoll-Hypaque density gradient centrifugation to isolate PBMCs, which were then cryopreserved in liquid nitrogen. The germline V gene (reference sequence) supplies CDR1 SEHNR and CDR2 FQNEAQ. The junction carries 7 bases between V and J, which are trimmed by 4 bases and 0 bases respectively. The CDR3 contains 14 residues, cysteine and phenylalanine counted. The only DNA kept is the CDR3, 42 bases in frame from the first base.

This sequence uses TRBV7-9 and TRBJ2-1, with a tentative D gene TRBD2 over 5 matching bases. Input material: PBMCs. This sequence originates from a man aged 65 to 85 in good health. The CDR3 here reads CASSYGLSYNEQFF. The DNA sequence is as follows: TGTGCCAGCAGCTACGGACTCTCCTACAATGAGCAGTTCTTC.